A selection of T cell receptor beta chains follows, all from one sample in a study of blood T cell repertoires in COVID-19. Clones were read by immunoSEQ multiplex PCR, and TCRdb kept only the in-frame ones, dropping some. The repertoire holds fewer than 350,000 clones, with roughly nine tenths as singletons. The sample taken for sequencing was peripheral blood. The source of these receptors is a man aged 35 to 55 with active or convalescent COVID-19. The CDR3 runs from the conserved cysteine through the conserved F or W. The order of the fields is V gene, J gene, clone size, D gene, CDR3 protein, CDR3 DNA. D genes are given only for firm matches. Clone sizes are given selectively: once, few, many, or a class where the clone is expanded.

>TRBV27|TRBJ2-3|-|-
CASSLRASVIVPDTQYF
TGTGCCAGCAGTTTACGCGCTAGCGTAATTGTCCCAGATACGCAGTATTTT
>TRBV28|TRBJ1-6|-|TRBD1
CASSLPGQGISPLHF
TGTGCCAGCAGTTTGCCGGGACAGGGAATTTCACCCCTCCACTTT
>TRBV2|TRBJ1-5|-|TRBD1
CASSEVLRTGGQPQHF
TGTGCCAGCAGTGAAGTCCTCCGGACAGGGGGTCAGCCCCAGCATTTT
>TRBV13|TRBJ2-5|-|-
CASSFGGSGETQYF
TGTGCCAGCAGCTTCGGCGGGTCTGGAGAGACCCAGTACTTC
>TRBV6-5|TRBJ1-3|-|TRBD1
CASSYKTGSGNTIYF
TGTGCCAGCAGTTACAAGACAGGGTCTGGAAACACCATATATTTT
>TRBV28|TRBJ2-1|-|TRBD2
CASSFLAGTNNEQFF
TGTGCCAGCAGTTTTTTGGCGGGGACTAACAATGAGCAGTTCTTC
>TRBV5-4|TRBJ2-2|few|-
CASSPGGQRNTGELFF
TGTGCCAGCAGCCCCGGCGGCCAGCGGAACACCGGGGAGCTGTTTTTT
>TRBV6-5|TRBJ2-7|-|TRBD2
CASSYPRGATYEQYF
TGTGCCAGCAGTTACCCGCGGGGGGCTACCTACGAGCAGTACTTC
>TRBV7-3|TRBJ2-6|-|-
CASSLLGAGTAGANVLTF
TGTGCCAGCAGCCTTCTAGGTGCGGGGACGGCCGGGGCCAACGTCCTGACTTTC
>TRBV5-1|TRBJ2-1|-|-
CASSLRSGTYNEQFF
TGCGCCAGCAGCTTGCGAAGCGGAACCTACAATGAGCAGTTCTTC
>TRBV25-1|TRBJ2-2|-|-
CASTGTGELFF
TGTGCCAGCACGGGGACCGGGGAGCTGTTTTTT
>TRBV2|TRBJ1-4|-|-
CASSDSGINEKLFF
TGTGCCAGCAGTGATTCAGGGATTAATGAAAAACTGTTTTTT
>TRBV5-1|TRBJ1-4|-|TRBD1
CASSGQGAVNEKLFF
TGCGCCAGCAGCGGGCAGGGGGCCGTTAATGAAAAACTGTTTTTT
>TRBV24-1|TRBJ2-3|-|TRBD2
CAIRTSGETDTQYF
TGTGCCATCCGGACTAGCGGGGAAACAGATACGCAGTATTTT
>TRBV4-1|TRBJ2-3|-|-
CASSQASGTDTQYF
TGCGCCAGCAGCCAAGCTAGCGGCACAGATACGCAGTATTTT
>TRBV13|TRBJ2-3|-|TRBD2
CASSPIAGELTDTQYF
TGTGCCAGCAGTCCTATAGCGGGGGAGCTCACAGATACGCAGTATTTT
>TRBV7-6|TRBJ1-5|-|-
CASSLAHAGQGHQPQHF
TGTGCCAGCAGCTTAGCTCATGCAGGTCAGGGTCATCAGCCCCAGCATTTT
>TRBV5-1|TRBJ2-2|-|-
CASSLRGQNTGELFF
TGCGCCAGCAGCTTGAGGGGACAGAACACCGGGGAGCTGTTTTTT
>TRBV19|TRBJ2-2|once|TRBD2
CASTKAGANTGELFF
TGTGCCAGTACCAAAGCGGGGGCCAACACCGGGGAGCTGTTTTTT
>TRBV30|TRBJ2-3|once|TRBD2
CAWSGEAGGLDTQYF
TGTGCCTGGAGTGGGGAGGCGGGGGGGCTAGATACGCAGTATTTT
>TRBV5-5|TRBJ2-7|-|TRBD2
CASSLRAGGPTNEQYF
TGTGCCAGCAGCTTGCGTGCGGGAGGGCCAACGAACGAGCAGTACTTC
>TRBV2|TRBJ2-3|-|TRBD2
CASRVTSGDPDTQYF
TGTGCCAGCAGGGTGACTAGCGGGGATCCAGATACGCAGTATTTT
>TRBV5-1|TRBJ1-1|once|-
CASSLQTGLSGTEAFF
TGCGCCAGCAGCTTACAGACAGGCCTAAGTGGTACTGAAGCTTTCTTT
>TRBV2|TRBJ2-7|-|TRBD2
CASKGRESYEQYF
TGTGCCAGCAAGGGGCGGGAGTCCTACGAGCAGTACTTC
>TRBV5-1|TRBJ1-2|-|-
CASSKLSAHGYTF
TGCGCCAGCAGCAAACTATCGGCGCATGGCTACACCTTC
>TRBV11-3|TRBJ2-7|-|-
CASSTPQEGEQYF
TGTGCCAGCAGCACACCACAGGAAGGCGAGCAGTACTTC
>TRBV7-9|TRBJ2-7|-|TRBD2
CASSLDTSETIRYEQYF
TGTGCCAGCAGCTTAGATACTAGCGAGACTATTCGCTACGAGCAGTACTTC
>TRBV29-1|TRBJ1-2|few|TRBD1
CSVADRGSYGYTF
TGCAGCGTCGCTGACAGGGGCTCCTATGGCTACACCTTC
>TRBV19|TRBJ2-1|once|TRBD1
CASSGRQGLNEQFF
TGTGCCAGTAGTGGCAGACAGGGGCTCAATGAGCAGTTCTTC
>TRBV6-1|TRBJ2-3|-|-
CASSDREGADTQYF
TGTGCCAGCAGTGACAGGGAAGGAGCAGATACGCAGTATTTT
>TRBV7-6|TRBJ2-1|once|-
CASSTQEESYNEQFF
TGTGCCAGCAGCACCCAAGAGGAGTCCTACAATGAGCAGTTCTTC
>TRBV4-1|TRBJ1-1|-|-
CASSQRGMNTEAFF
TGCGCCAGCAGCCAACGGGGGATGAACACTGAAGCTTTCTTT
>TRBV23-1|TRBJ1-6|-|TRBD1
CASSPPGQGSSYNSPLHF
TGCGCCAGCAGTCCCCCGGGACAGGGGAGCTCCTATAATTCACCCCTCCACTTT
>TRBV11-2|TRBJ1-5|-|-
CASSLGDRHNQPQHF
TGTGCCAGCAGCTTAGGAGACAGGCATAATCAGCCCCAGCATTTT
>TRBV19|TRBJ1-3|-|-
CASRDPRGGNTIYF
TGTGCCAGTAGAGATCCTAGGGGAGGAAACACCATATATTTT
>TRBV30|TRBJ1-3|-|-
CAWSVGNSGNTIYF
TGTGCCTGGAGTGTCGGGAACTCTGGAAACACCATATATTTT